The clone carrying this T cell receptor beta chain appeared a few times. Its antigen remains unidentified. The data were taken from a study of identical twins. TCRdb recomputed calls from the 5' RACE reads with MiXCR, one row per CDR3 protein. The sample has about 530,000 distinct CDR3 sequences, around 22% seen once; the top ten hold approximately 0.48%. Study results and caveats: Out-of-frame alpha sequences shared by twins showed excess low generation probability.

Germline V gives CDR1 MNHEY, CDR2 SMNVEV (reference sequence). The CDR3 loop spans 13 amino acids. J lost 3 bases, V lost 6 bases, and 2 bases had no gene match. These data were also filed under a second study, of yellow fever vaccine responses in identical twins. That paper states: Twins reportedly showed a vaccine T cell response that seemed partly convergent and partly personalized.

The material sequenced was CD4+ T cells sorted from blood. This clonotype was obtained from a woman aged 18 to 35 in good health. The rearrangement uses TRBV27 and TRBJ2-5; the match to TRBD2 covers 9 bases. The CDR3 DNA sequence: TGTGCCAGCAGCCGACTAGCGGAAGAGACCCAGTACTTC. Its translation is CASSRLAEETQYF.